A single TCR beta chain is shown here with its context. The junction departs from the called germline gene at one end, perhaps through a read error. Authors' data handling: Using reference gene primer amplification, nucleated cell counts were estimated. Produced via immunoSEQ multiplex PCR; TCRdb's table is partial and in-frame only. That table is the source of V, J and clone size, and D and trimming were worked out from the DNA. The sample shows around 190,000 clones, roughly 88% of them seen only once. CDR3 length: 16 residues. In germline, CDR1 is SGDLS, CDR2 YYNGEE. Followed over time, Seattle patients had been enrolled while infection was active. The data were obtained in a study of blood T cell repertoires in COVID-19. As for the study in general: The origin of the acute and convalescent COVID-19 samples was the United States, Italy and Spain. In each case, the material was cDNA or gDNA derived from T cells, B-cell-depleted T cells, or PBMCs.

The clonotype originates from a man between 45 and 60 years old with COVID-19, enrolled during active disease. The sample was peripheral blood. The chain recombines TRBV9 with TRBJ2-2, with TRBD2 as a possible D gene (6 bases). The CDR3 bases are TGTGCCAGCAGCCCGAGACTAGTCGACAACAGCGGGGAGCTGTTTTTT. Protein sequence: CASSPRLVDNSGELFF.